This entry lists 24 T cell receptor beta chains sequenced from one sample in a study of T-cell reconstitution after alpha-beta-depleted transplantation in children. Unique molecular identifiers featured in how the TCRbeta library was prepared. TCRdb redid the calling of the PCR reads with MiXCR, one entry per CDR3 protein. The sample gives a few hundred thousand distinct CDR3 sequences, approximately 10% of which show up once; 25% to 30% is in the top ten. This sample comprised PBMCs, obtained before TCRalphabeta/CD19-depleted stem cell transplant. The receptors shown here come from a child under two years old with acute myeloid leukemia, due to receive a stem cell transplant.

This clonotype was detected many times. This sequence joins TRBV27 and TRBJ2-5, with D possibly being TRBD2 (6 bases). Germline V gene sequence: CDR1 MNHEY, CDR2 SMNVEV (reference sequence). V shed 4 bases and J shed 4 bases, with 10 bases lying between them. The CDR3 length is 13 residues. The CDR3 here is CASSSGLRETQYF. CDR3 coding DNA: TGTGCCAGCAGTTCGGGACTTAGAGAGACCCAGTACTTC.

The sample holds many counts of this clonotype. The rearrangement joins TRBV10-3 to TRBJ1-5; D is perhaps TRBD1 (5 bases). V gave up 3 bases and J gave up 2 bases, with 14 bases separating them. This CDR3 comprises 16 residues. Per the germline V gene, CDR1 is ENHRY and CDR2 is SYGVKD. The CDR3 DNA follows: TGTGCCATCAGTGAAAGGGGCAGCGAGGGCAATCAGCCCCAGCATTTT. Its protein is CAISERGSEGNQPQHF.

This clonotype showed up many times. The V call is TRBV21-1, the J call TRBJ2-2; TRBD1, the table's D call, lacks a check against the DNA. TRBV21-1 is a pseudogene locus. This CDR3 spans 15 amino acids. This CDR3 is CASSNGDRITGELFF. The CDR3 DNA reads TGTGCCAGCAGCAATGGGGACAGGATCACCGGGGAGCTGTTTTTT.

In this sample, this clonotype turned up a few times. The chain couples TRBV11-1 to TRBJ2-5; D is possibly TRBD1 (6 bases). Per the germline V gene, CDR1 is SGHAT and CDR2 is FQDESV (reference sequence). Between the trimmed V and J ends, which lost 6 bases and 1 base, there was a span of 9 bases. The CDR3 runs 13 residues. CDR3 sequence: CASRAGVQETQYF. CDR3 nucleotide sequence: TGTGCCAGCAGGGCAGGGGTCCAAGAGACCCAGTACTTC.

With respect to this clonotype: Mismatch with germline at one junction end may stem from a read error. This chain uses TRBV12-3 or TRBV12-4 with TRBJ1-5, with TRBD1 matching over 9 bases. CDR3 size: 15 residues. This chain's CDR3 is CAGSLGTGSNQPQHF. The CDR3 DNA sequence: TGTGCCGGCAGTTTAGGGACAGGGAGCAATCAGCCCCAACATTTT.

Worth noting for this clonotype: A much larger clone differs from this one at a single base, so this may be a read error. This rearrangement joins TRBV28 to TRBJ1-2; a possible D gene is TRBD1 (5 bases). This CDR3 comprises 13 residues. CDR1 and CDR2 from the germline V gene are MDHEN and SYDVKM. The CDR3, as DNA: TGTGCCAGCAGTCTCGGGACGCAAAATGGCTACGCCTTC. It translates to CASSLGTQNGYAF.

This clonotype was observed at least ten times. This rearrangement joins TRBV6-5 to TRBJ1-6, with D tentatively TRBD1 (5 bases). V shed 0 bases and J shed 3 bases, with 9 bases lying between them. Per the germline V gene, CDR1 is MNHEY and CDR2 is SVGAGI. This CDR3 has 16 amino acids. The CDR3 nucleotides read TGTGCCAGCAGTTACTCGACAGCGCTCTATAATTCACCCCTCCACTTT. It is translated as CASSYSTALYNSPLHF.

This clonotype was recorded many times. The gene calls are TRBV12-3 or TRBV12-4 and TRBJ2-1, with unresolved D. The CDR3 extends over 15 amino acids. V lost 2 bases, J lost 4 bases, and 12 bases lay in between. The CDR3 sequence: CASSLSRRLYNEQFF. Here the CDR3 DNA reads TGTGCCAGCAGTTTATCACGGCGGCTGTACAATGAGCAGTTCTTC.

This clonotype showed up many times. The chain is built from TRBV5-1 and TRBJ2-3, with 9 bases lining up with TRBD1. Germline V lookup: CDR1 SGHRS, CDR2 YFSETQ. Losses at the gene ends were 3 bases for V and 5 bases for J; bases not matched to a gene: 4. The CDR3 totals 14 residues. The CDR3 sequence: CASSSGQGKDTQYF. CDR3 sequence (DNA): TGCGCCAGCAGCTCGGGACAGGGAAAAGATACGCAGTATTTT.

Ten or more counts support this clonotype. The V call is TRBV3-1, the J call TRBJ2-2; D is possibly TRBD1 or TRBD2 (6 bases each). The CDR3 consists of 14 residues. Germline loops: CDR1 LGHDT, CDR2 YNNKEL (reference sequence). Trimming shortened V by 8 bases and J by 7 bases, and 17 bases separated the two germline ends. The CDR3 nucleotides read TGTGCCAGCGAACCGTTAGGGGGGATCGGGGAGCTGTTTTTT. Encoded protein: CASEPLGGIGELFF.

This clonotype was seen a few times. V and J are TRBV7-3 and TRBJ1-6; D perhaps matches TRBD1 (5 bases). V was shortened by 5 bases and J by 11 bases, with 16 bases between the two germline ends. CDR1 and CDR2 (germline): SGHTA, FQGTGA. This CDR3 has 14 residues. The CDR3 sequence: CASSLYGRGTPLHF. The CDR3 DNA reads TGTGCCAGCAGCCTATATGGTAGGGGAACACCCCTCCACTTT.

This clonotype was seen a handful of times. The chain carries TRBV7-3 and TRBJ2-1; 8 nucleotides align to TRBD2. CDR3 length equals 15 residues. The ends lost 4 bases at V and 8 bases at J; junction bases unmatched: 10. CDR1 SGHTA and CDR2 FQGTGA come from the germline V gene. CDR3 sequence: CASSSGGGEGDEQFF. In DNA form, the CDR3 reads TGTGCCAGCAGCTCCGGGGGGGGCGAGGGAGATGAGCAGTTCTTC.

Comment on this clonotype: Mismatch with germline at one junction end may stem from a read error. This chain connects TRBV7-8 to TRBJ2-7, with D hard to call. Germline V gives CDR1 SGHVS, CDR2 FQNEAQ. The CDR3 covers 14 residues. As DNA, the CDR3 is TGTGCCAGCAGCTTAGAGGGCGGAACCTACGAGCAGCACTTC. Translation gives CASSLEGGTYEQHF.

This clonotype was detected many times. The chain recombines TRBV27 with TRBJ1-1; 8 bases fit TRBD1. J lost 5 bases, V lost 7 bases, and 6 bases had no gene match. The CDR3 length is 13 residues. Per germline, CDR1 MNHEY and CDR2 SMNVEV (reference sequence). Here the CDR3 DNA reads TGTGCCAGCAAGACAGGGGCGGAAACTGAAGCTTTCTTT. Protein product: CASKTGAETEAFF.

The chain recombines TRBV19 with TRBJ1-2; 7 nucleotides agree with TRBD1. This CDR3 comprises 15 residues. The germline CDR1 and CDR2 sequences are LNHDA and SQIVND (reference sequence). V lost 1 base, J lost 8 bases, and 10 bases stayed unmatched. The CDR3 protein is CASSIASTGILGYTF. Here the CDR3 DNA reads TGTGCCAGTAGTATAGCTTCGACAGGGATCCTCGGCTACACCTTC.

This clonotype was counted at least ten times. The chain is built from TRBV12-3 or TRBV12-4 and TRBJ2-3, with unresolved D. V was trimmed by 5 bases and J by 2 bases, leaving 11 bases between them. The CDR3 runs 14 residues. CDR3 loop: CASSRARSTDTQYF. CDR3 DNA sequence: TGTGCCAGCAGTCGAGCGAGATCCACAGATACGCAGTATTTT.

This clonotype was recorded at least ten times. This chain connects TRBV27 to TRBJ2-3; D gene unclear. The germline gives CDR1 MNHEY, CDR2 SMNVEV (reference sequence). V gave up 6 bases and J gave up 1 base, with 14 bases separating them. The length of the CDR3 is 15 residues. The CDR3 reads CASSRLGLGTDTQYF. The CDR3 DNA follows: TGTGCCAGCAGCCGCCTGGGCCTAGGCACAGATACGCAGTATTTT.

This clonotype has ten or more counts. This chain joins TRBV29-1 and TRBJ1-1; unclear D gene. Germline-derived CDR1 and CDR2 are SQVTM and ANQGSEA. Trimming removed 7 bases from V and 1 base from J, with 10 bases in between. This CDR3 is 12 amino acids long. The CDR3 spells CSANRGNTEAFF. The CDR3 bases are TGCAGCGCCAACAGAGGGAACACTGAAGCTTTCTTT.

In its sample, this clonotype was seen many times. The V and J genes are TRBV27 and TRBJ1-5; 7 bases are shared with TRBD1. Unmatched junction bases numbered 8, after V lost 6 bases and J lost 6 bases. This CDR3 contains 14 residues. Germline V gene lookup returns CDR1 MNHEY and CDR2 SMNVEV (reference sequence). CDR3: CASRTTGISQPQHF. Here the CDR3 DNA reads TGTGCCAGCAGAACGACAGGGATCAGTCAGCCCCAGCATTTT.

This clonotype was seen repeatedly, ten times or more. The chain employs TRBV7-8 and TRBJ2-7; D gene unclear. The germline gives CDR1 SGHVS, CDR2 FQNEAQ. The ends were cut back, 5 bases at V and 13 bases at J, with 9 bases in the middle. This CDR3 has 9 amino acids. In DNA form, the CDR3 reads TGTGCCAGCAGCACGAAACTATACTTC. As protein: CASSTKLYF.

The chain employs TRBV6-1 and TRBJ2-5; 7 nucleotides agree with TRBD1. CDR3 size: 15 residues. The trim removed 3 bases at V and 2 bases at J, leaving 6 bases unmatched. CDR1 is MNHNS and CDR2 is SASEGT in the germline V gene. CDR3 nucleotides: TGTGCCAGCAGTGAGAATCCCAGGGGGCAAGAGACCCAGTACTTC. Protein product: CASSENPRGQETQYF.

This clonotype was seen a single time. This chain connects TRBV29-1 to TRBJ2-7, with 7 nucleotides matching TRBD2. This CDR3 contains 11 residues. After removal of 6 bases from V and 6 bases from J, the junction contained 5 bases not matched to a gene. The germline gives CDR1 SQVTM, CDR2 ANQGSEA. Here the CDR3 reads CSVPAGAEQYF. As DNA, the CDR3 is TGCAGCGTCCCGGCGGGAGCCGAGCAGTACTTC.

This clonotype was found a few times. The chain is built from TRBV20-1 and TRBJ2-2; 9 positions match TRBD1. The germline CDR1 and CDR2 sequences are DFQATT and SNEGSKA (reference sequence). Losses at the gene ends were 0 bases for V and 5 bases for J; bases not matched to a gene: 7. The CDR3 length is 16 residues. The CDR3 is CSARDITGGNTGELFF. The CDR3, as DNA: TGCAGTGCTAGAGATATAACAGGGGGCAATACCGGGGAGCTGTTTTTT.

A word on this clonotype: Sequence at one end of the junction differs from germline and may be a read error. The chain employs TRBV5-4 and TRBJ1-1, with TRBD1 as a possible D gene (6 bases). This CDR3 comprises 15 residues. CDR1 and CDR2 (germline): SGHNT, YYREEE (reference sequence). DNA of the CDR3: TGTGCCAGCAGCTTGGTGCCAGGGAGGGACACTGTAGCTTTCTTT. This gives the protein CASSLVPGRDTVAFF.